The clone carrying this T cell receptor beta chain was observed a handful of times. These data are taken from a study of patients and donors after allogeneic stem cell transplantation. Each CDR3 protein gets one entry after TCRdb re-called the RT-PCR reads with MiXCR. The top ten hold approximately 10% of the sample, which has a few hundred thousand distinct CDR3 sequences, 38% seen once. CDR3 length: 16 residues. Germline V CDR1 and CDR2: SGHRS, YFSETQ. The V segment lost 5 bases and the J segment 4 bases; nucleotides outside the gene matches: 8. The chain has TRBV5-1 and TRBJ1-4, with 10 nucleotides matching TRBD1. Material for sequencing was blood, either unsorted or a sorted T cell fraction (not recorded which). This TCR was sampled from a human donor who was either an allogeneic HSCT recipient or a stem cell or donor lymphocyte infusion donor (not recorded which). It is not recorded whose cells these are; they may come from a transplant donor. CDR3 nucleotides: TGCGCCAGCAGTTCCCGACAGGGGGCACGTAATGAAAAACTGTTTTTT. This gives the protein CASSSRQGARNEKLFF.